A selection of T cell receptor beta chains follows, all from one sample in a study of blood T cells in healthy people across ages. From the 5' RACE reads, TCRdb called clonotypes with MiXCR, one entry per CDR3 protein. There are some 1,000,000 distinct CDR3 sequences in the sample; 25% occur only once, and approximately 0.7% lies in the top ten. This sample also belongs to another study, concerning T cells of mothers and their children.

Sequencing was done on a sample of blood. These receptors all come from a girl aged 2-10 years in good health. The CDR3 runs from the conserved cysteine through the conserved F or W. A D gene is named only where the DNA matches it firmly. Clone size is given for some rows only: seen once, a few or many times, or a class if the clone is expanded.

>TRBV5-1|16|TRBJ2-2|.|.
CASSLGGGPNTGELFF
TGCGCCAGCAGCTTGGGAGGCGGGCCGAACACCGGGGAGCTGTTTTTT
>TRBV10-3|15|TRBJ2-1|.|.
CAISESSLTEPEQFF
TGTGCCATCAGTGAGTCATCACTAACGGAGCCAGAGCAGTTCTTC
>TRBV10-3|14|TRBJ1-3|few|.
CAISEINPGNTIYF
TGTGCCATCAGTGAGATCAACCCGGGAAACACCATATATTTT
>TRBV27|14|TRBJ1-2|few|.
CASRDAIGGHGYTF
TGTGCCAGCAGGGATGCTATAGGGGGGCATGGCTACACCTTC
>TRBV5-1|12|TRBJ2-5|.|.
CASSAERGERFF
TGCGCCAGCAGCGCTGAGAGGGGAGAGCGGTTCTTC
>TRBV7-2|12|TRBJ2-3|few|.
CASSLRTLGGNF
TGTGCCAGCAGCCTCCGGACTCTTGGCGGGAATTTT
>TRBV11-2|15|TRBJ1-1|few|.
CASSPWKGQNTEAFF
TGTGCCAGCAGCCCCTGGAAGGGACAGAACACTGAAGCTTTCTTT
>TRBV24-1|14|TRBJ1-1|.|.
CATSGAGSSREAFF
TGTGCCACCAGTGGGGCAGGGAGTAGCCGTGAAGCTTTCTTT
>TRBV28|13|TRBJ2-7|few|TRBD2
CASSFEGGPLKYF
TGTGCCAGCAGTTTTGAGGGAGGGCCGTTAAAGTACTTC
>TRBV20-1|10|TRBJ1-1|.|.
CSAAREEAFF
TGCAGTGCCGCTCGTGAAGAAGCTTTCTTT
>TRBV20-1|14|TRBJ2-1|.|.
CSARSWSSYNEQFF
TGCAGTGCTAGATCCTGGAGCTCCTACAATGAGCAGTTCTTC
>TRBV15|15|TRBJ2-5|many|.
CATSREDGDQETQYF
TGTGCCACCAGCAGAGAAGATGGGGACCAAGAGACCCAGTACTTC
>TRBV7-6|16|TRBJ2-1|.|TRBD2
CASSLGAGAVYNEQFF
TGTGCCAGCAGCTTAGGAGCGGGAGCAGTCTACAATGAGCAGTTCTTC
>TRBV7-2|16|TRBJ2-4|.|TRBD1
CASSLARGPAQNIQYF
TGTGCCAGCAGCTTAGCGAGGGGGCCAGCTCAAAACATTCAGTACTTC
>TRBV6-5|15|TRBJ1-2|once|.
CASSYWIQARDGYTF
TGTGCCAGCAGTTACTGGATACAGGCACGGGACGGCTACACCTTC
>TRBV6-6|14|TRBJ1-4|.|.
CASSYGVPGEKLFF
TGTGCCAGCAGTTATGGAGTACCCGGTGAAAAACTGTTTTTT
>TRBV3-1|15|TRBJ2-3|.|.
CASSQGWATTDTQYF
TGTGCCAGCAGCCAGGGTTGGGCTACCACAGATACGCAGTATTTT
>TRBV29-1|16|TRBJ2-3|.|.
CSVDTMEGVSTDTQYF
TGCAGCGTTGATACTATGGAAGGGGTTAGCACAGATACGCAGTATTTT
>TRBV12-3/TRBV12-4|16|TRBJ1-5|.|TRBD1
CASSGQGSNRNQPQHF
TGTGCCAGCAGCGGACAGGGTTCGAATCGCAATCAGCCCCAGCATTTT
>TRBV12-3/TRBV12-4|16|TRBJ1-2|few|.
CASLETEESSNYGYTF
TGTGCCAGCCTAGAGACAGAAGAATCCAGTAACTATGGCTACACCTTC
>TRBV20-1|12|TRBJ1-2|.|.
CSASGPNYGYTF
TGCAGTGCTAGCGGACCTAACTATGGCTACACCTTC
>TRBV4-2|15|TRBJ2-5|.|TRBD2
CASSVLAGGEETQYF
TGTGCCAGCAGCGTGCTAGCGGGGGGGGAAGAGACCCAGTACTTC
>TRBV4-1|17|TRBJ1-1|.|.
CASSHPQVPGMNTEAFF
TGCGCCAGCAGCCACCCTCAGGTCCCAGGGATGAACACTGAAGCTTTCTTT
>TRBV7-2|15|TRBJ2-5|.|.
CASSLGIGRQETQYF
TGTGCCAGCAGCTTAGGCATTGGGCGCCAAGAGACCCAGTACTTC
>TRBV21-1|19|TRBJ1-5|.|.
CASSKVPREKVGTHQPQHF
TGTGCCAGCAGCAAAGTGCCACGAGAAAAGGTCGGGACACATCAGCCCCAGCATTTT
>TRBV20-1|12|TRBJ2-5|.|.
CSARMRGETQYF
TGCAGTGCTAGAATGAGGGGAGAGACCCAGTACTTC
>TRBV28|16|TRBJ2-3|few|TRBD2
CASSLGARGVTDTQYF
TGTGCCAGCAGTTTGGGAGCTCGGGGGGTCACAGATACGCAGTATTTT
>TRBV11-2|16|TRBJ2-1|.|TRBD1
CASSLDLRQGDNEQFF
TGTGCCAGCAGCTTAGATCTGAGACAGGGGGACAATGAGCAGTTCTTC
>TRBV6-5|15|TRBJ2-7|few|.
CASRRVIGAGGEQYF
TGTGCCAGCAGGAGGGTGATAGGGGCCGGGGGCGAGCAGTACTTC
>TRBV3-1|14|TRBJ2-7|few|.
CASSGQGSRYEQYF
TGTGCCAGCAGCGGGCAGGGGAGTAGGTACGAGCAGTACTTC
>TRBV27|15|TRBJ1-1|.|.
CASSFGVAGNTETFF
TGTGCCAGCAGTTTCGGGGTTGCAGGGAACACTGAAACTTTCTTT
>TRBV20-1|14|TRBJ1-2|.|TRBD1
CSVDATGKGLGYTF
TGCAGTGTCGACGCGACAGGGAAGGGCTTGGGCTACACCTTC
>TRBV9|16|TRBJ2-1|few|TRBD2
CASSATSGRSYNEQFF
TGTGCCAGCAGCGCGACTAGCGGACGTTCCTACAATGAGCAGTTCTTC
>TRBV12-3/TRBV12-4|12|TRBJ1-2|few|.
CASSPDPGGYTF
TGTGCCAGCAGTCCCGACCCGGGTGGCTACACCTTC
>TRBV12-3/TRBV12-4|14|TRBJ2-1|.|.
CASSLAGRGDEQFF
TGTGCCAGCAGTTTAGCGGGTAGGGGGGATGAGCAGTTCTTC
>TRBV20-1|17|TRBJ1-2|.|TRBD1
CSARDETTGEIGGGYTF
TGCAGTGCTAGAGATGAGACTACAGGGGAAATTGGCGGAGGCTACACCTTC
>TRBV7-8|14|TRBJ2-4|.|TRBD2
CASSLSGSGGIQYF
TGTGCCAGCAGCTTATCGGGGAGCGGGGGCATTCAGTACTTC
>TRBV6-5|15|TRBJ2-1|.|.
CASTYRDGGYNEQFF
TGTGCCAGCACCTACCGGGACGGGGGCTACAATGAGCAGTTCTTC
>TRBV29-1|13|TRBJ2-1|once|.
CSELQGPSNEQFF
TGCAGCGAACTGCAGGGGCCCTCCAATGAGCAGTTCTTC
>TRBV7-3|16|TRBJ1-1|.|.
CASSLHGGLMNTEAFF
TGTGCCAGCAGCTTACACGGGGGACTGATGAACACTGAAGCTTTCTTT
>TRBV27|13|TRBJ2-3|few|.
CASSLYFTDTQYF
TGTGCCAGCAGTTTATATTTCACAGATACGCAGTATTTT
>TRBV12-3/TRBV12-4|14|TRBJ2-2|.|.
CASSSSVDTGELFF
TGTGCCAGCAGTTCGTCGGTGGACACCGGGGAGCTGTTTTTT
>TRBV7-2|15|TRBJ1-2|.|TRBD1
CASSLTGTGGDGYTF
TGTGCCAGCAGCTTGACCGGGACAGGGGGAGATGGCTACACCTTC
>TRBV29-1|13|TRBJ2-1|.|.
CSVHKGVRDEQFF
TGCAGCGTTCATAAGGGGGTGAGGGATGAGCAGTTCTTC
>TRBV4-1|16|TRBJ2-3|few|.
CASSQNPAGSTDTQYF
TGCGCCAGCAGCCAAAACCCCGCGGGGAGCACAGATACGCAGTATTTT
>TRBV10-3|16|TRBJ2-3|few|TRBD2
CAISALTSGVADTQYF
TGTGCCATCAGTGCCTTGACTAGCGGGGTGGCAGATACGCAGTATTTT